This T cell receptor beta chain stems from a study of blood T cell repertoires in COVID-19. Background on the study: Some COVID-19 samples were acute and others convalescent; all came from the United States, Italy and Spain. PBMCs, B-cell-depleted T cells, or T cells provided the cDNA or gDNA that made up the material.

In the original processing: It was from reference gene primer amplification that nucleated cell counts were estimated. The data were produced by immunoSEQ multiplex PCR, yet TCRdb's version contains in-frame clones alone and is incomplete. V and J calls and clone size are given by that table; D and trimming were obtained from the DNA. This sample has over 150,000 clones, with 86% found just once. The CDR3 loop spans 13 amino acids. The germline V gene encodes CDR1 PRHDT and CDR2 FYEKMQ (reference sequence). V lost 7 bases, J lost 6 bases, and 13 bases lay in between. The sample was peripheral blood. This clonotype was obtained from a man in his forties or fifties with active or convalescent COVID-19. J is TRBJ2-1 and V is TRBV13; D remains ambiguous. CDR3 loop: CASTLALANEQFF. In nucleotides, the CDR3 is TGTGCCAGCACCTTGGCCCTTGCCAATGAGCAGTTCTTC. The full variable domain, completed using reference TRBV13 and TRBJ2-1, is AAGVIQSPRHLIKEKRETATLKCYPIPRHDTVYWYQQGPGQDPQFLISFYEKMQSDKGSIPDRFSAQQFSDYHSELNMSSLELGDSALYFCASTLALANEQFFGPGTRLTVL.